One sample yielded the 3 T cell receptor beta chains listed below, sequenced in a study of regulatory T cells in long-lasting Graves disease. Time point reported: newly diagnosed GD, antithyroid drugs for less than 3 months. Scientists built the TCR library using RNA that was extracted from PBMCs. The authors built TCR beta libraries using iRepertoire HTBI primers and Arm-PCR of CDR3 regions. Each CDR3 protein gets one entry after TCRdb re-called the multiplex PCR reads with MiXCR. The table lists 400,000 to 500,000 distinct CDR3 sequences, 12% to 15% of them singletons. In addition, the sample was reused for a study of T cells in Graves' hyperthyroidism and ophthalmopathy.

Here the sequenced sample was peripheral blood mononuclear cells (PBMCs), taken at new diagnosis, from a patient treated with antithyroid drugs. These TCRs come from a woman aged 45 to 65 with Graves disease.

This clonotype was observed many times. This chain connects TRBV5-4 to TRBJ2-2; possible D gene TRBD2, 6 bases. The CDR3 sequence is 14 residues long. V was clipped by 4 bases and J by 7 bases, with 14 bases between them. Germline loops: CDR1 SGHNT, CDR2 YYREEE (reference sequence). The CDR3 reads CASSGGDVIGELFF. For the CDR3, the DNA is TGTGCCAGCAGCGGCGGGGACGTAATCGGGGAGCTGTTTTTT.

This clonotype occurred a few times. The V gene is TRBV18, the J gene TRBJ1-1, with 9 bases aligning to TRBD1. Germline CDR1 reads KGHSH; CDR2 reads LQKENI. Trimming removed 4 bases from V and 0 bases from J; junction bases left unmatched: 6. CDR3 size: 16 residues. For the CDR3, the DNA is TGTGCCAGCTCACTAGGGACAGGGAATATGAACACTGAAGCTTTCTTT. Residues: CASSLGTGNMNTEAFF.

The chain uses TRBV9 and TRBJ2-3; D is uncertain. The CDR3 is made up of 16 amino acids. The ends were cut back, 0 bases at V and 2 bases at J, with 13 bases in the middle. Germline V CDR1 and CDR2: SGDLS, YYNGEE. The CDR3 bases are TGTGCCAGCAGCGTAGCCGGTAGACGCATCACAGATACGCAGTATTTT. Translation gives CASSVAGRRITDTQYF. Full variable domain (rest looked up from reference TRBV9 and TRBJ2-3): DSGVTQTPKHLITATGQRVTLRCSPRSGDLSVYWYQQSLDQGLQFLIQYYNGEERAKGNILERFSAQQFPDLHSELNLSSLELGDSALYFCASSVAGRRITDTQYFGPGTRLTVL.